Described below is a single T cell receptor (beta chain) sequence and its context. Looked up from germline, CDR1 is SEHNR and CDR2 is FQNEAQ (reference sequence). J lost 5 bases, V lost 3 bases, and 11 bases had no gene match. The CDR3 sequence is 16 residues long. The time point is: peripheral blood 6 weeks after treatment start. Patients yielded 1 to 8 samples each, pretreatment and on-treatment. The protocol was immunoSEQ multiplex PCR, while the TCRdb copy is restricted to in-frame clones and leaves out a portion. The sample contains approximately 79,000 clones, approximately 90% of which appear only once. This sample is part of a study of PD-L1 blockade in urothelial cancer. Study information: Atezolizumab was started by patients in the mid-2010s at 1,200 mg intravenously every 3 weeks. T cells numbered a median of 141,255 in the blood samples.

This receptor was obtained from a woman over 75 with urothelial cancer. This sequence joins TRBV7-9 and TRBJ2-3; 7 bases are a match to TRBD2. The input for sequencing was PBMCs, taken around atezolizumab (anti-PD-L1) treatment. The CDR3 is CASSFSGGRVVDTQYF. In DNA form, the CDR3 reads TGTGCCAGCAGCTTCTCTGGCGGGAGAGTTGTAGATACGCAGTATTTT.